Following are 15 T cell receptor beta chains from one sample sequenced in a study of sequential checkpoint blockade in melanoma. Treatment described: randomized to nivolumab then ipilimumab (arm A) or the reverse (arm B). Data came from immunoSEQ multiplex PCR; TCRdb stores just in-frame clones and leaves some out. Of about 2,500 clones in the sample, about 15% are singletons; the top ten hold around 17%. The input for sequencing was tumor tissue (inferred from file names), taken from a patient given nivolumab and ipilimumab in sequence. The origin of the receptors is a human donor with melanoma.

By share, this clone ranks as large. The genes are TRBV11-3 and TRBJ1-3; possibly TRBD1 for D (5 bases). The CDR3 spans 18 residues. V lost 6 bases and J 0 bases, leaving 21 bases between the germline ends. Germline V gives CDR1 SGHNT, CDR2 YENEEA. CDR3 protein: CASRTSVGQGLSGNTIYF. DNA for the CDR3: TGTGCCAGCAGAACTTCGGTGGGGCAGGGCCTCTCTGGAAACACCATATATTTT. Variable domain in full (rest from reference TRBV11-3 and TRBJ1-3): EAGVVQSPRYKIIEKKQPVAFWCNPISGHNTLYWYLQNLGQGPELLIRYENEEAVDDSQLPKDRFSAERLKGVDSTLKIQPAELGDSAVYLCASRTSVGQGLSGNTIYFGEGSWLTVV.

By share, this clone counts as medium-sized (0.01 to 0.1%). This chain's CDR3 is CASSRDSYTGELFF. CDR3 bases: TGTGCCAGCAGCCGGGACAGCTACACCGGGGAGCTGTTTTTT. V and J are TRBV11-3 and TRBJ2-2; 7 positions match TRBD1. The CDR3 contains 14 residues. The ends lost 5 bases at V and 3 bases at J; junction bases unmatched: 3. Germline V lookup: CDR1 SGHNT, CDR2 YENEEA.

This chain uses TRBV6-8 with TRBJ2-3; D is unclear. V lost 5 bases and J 6 bases, leaving 9 bases between the germline ends. This CDR3 is built from 12 residues. Germline values: CDR1 MNHGY, CDR2 SAAAGT. CDR3 region: CASSLLRDTQYF. CDR3 coding DNA: TGTGCCAGCAGTCTCTTACGCGATACGCAGTATTTT.

This clone is judged medium-sized. V usage is TRBV11-3 and J usage is TRBJ1-5; D is perhaps TRBD1 (6 bases). V lost 5 bases to trimming and J lost 4 bases, with 12 bases between them. The germline CDR1 and CDR2 sequences are SGHNT and YENEEA. The CDR3 spans 14 residues. Here the CDR3 DNA reads TGTGCCAGCAGCCACGGACAGACGAATCAGCCCCAGCATTTT. It yields the protein CASSHGQTNQPQHF.

The sample holds a few counts of this clone. V usage is TRBV11-3 and J usage is TRBJ2-6; perhaps TRBD1 as D (5 bases). CDR3 length: 15 amino acids. Between the trimmed V and J ends, which lost 5 bases and 1 base, there was a span of 9 bases. Germline V gene sequence: CDR1 SGHNT, CDR2 YENEEA. The CDR3 bases are TGTGCCAGCAGCCCTCAGGGATCTGGGGCCAACGTCCTGACTTTC. Translated: CASSPQGSGANVLTF.

This clone was observed a handful of times. The rearrangement joins TRBV9 to TRBJ2-4, with 11 bases fitting TRBD1. Per the germline V gene, CDR1 is SGDLS and CDR2 is YYNGEE. J was trimmed by 5 bases and V by 3 bases; bases with no gene match: 7. This CDR3 region has 16 residues. The CDR3 region is CASSAYGQGAENIQYF. The CDR3, as DNA: TGTGCCAGCAGCGCCTACGGACAGGGGGCGGAAAACATTCAGTACTTC.

In its sample, this clone was seen many times. This chain joins TRBV4-1 and TRBJ1-2, with D hard to call. Germline assignment: CDR1 MGHRA and CDR2 YSYEKL. This CDR3 is 16 amino acids long. V shed 0 bases and J shed 2 bases, with 13 bases lying between them. In DNA, the CDR3 is TGCGCCAGCAGCCAAGATAAAAACGCACAGAACTATGGCTACACCTTC. Translated, it gives CASSQDKNAQNYGYTF.

This clone is large (0.1 to 1%) in the sample. V and J are TRBV6-8 and TRBJ1-1; TRBD1 is a possible D gene (6 bases). This CDR3 comprises 15 residues. CDR1 MNHGY and CDR2 SAAAGT come from the germline V gene. Trimming shortened V by 5 bases and J by 2 bases, and 15 bases separated the two germline ends. The CDR3 coding sequence is TGTGCCAGCAGTGTTGGTAACAGGGCTAACACTGAAGCTTTCTTT. Translating it yields CASSVGNRANTEAFF.

This clone was counted only a few times. The chain combines TRBV23-1 with TRBJ2-7, with 7 bases lining up with TRBD1. TRBV23-1 is reported as an ORF; its role is uncertain. The CDR3 runs 13 residues. V shed 6 bases and J 2 bases; nucleotides not matched to a gene: 4. CDR3 amino acids: CASSRQGTYEQYF. CDR3 DNA sequence: TGCGCCAGCAGCCGACAGGGAACCTACGAGCAGTACTTC.

The chain carries TRBV6-8 and TRBJ2-7; TRBD2 agrees at 12 bases. Germline CDR1 is MNHGY and CDR2 is SAAAGT. J was trimmed by 6 bases and V by 0 bases; bases with no gene match: 6. This CDR3 spans 16 amino acids. The CDR3 spells CASSYSTSGGSSEQYF. The CDR3 DNA reads as TGTGCCAGCAGTTACTCGACTAGCGGGGGCTCTTCCGAGCAGTACTTC.

This clone came up a few times. This sequence joins TRBV19 and TRBJ1-6, with D possibly matching TRBD1 (5 bases). Germline V CDR1 and CDR2: LNHDA, SQIVND (reference sequence). This CDR3 spans 14 amino acids. Deletions cut 2 bases from V and 12 bases from J, with 14 bases between. The CDR3 is CASSISRGVIPLHF. DNA of the CDR3: TGTGCCAGTAGTATAAGCCGGGGCGTGATACCCCTCCACTTT.

The chain carries TRBV23-1 and TRBJ1-5; D is unresolved. TRBV23-1 is an ORF for which the function is uncertain. The CDR3 has 13 residues. V was clipped by 6 bases and J by 5 bases, with 11 bases between them. CDR3: CASSLEGDQPQHF. In DNA, the CDR3 is TGCGCCAGCAGCTTGGAAGGCGATCAGCCCCAGCATTTT.

V usage is TRBV11-3 and J usage is TRBJ2-2; TRBD1 aligns across 9 bases. From germline, CDR1 is SGHNT and CDR2 YENEEA. The CDR3 runs 15 residues. J gave up 7 bases and V 5 bases, and 8 bases lay outside the gene matches. This CDR3 is CASSLDRGLVGELFF. The CDR3 region has the DNA TGTGCCAGCAGCCTTGACAGGGGGTTAGTCGGGGAGCTGTTTTTT.

A note on this clone: The same CDR3 arises from other DNA sequences in this sample as well. The chain carries TRBV6-8 and TRBJ2-3; D is unresolved. Germline values: CDR1 MNHGY, CDR2 SAAAGT. The germline V and J ends were trimmed by 6 bases and 2 bases, with 12 bases remaining between them. This CDR3 has 14 amino acids. CDR3 bases: TGTGCCAGCAGCTCCCCTGGGCACACAGATACGCAGTATTTT. Protein product: CASSSPGHTDTQYF.

This clone was counted only a few times. The chain employs TRBV23-1 and TRBJ2-1, with D hard to call. TRBV23-1 is an open reading frame whose function is uncertain. The germline V and J ends were trimmed by 6 bases and 5 bases, with 11 bases remaining between them. The CDR3 length is 13 residues. CDR3 region: CASSLKGNNEQFF. The CDR3 nucleotides are TGCGCCAGCAGCTTGAAAGGGAACAATGAGCAGTTCTTC.